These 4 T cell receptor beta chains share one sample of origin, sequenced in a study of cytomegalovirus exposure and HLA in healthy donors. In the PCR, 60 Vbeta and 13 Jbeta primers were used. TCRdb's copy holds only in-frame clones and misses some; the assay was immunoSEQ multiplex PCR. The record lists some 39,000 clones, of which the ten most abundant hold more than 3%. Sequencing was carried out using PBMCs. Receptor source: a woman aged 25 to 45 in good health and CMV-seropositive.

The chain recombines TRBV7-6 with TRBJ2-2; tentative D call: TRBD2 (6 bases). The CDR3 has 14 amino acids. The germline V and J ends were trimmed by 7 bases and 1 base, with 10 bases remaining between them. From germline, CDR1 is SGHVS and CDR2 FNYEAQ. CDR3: CASTGLRNTGELFF. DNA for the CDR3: TGTGCCAGCACGGGACTCCGGAACACCGGGGAGCTGTTTTTT.

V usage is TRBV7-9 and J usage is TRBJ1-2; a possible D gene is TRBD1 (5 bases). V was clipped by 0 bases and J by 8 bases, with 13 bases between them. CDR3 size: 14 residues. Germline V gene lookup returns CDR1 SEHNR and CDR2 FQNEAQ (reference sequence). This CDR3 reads CASSLALGAGGYTF. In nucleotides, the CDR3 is TGTGCCAGCAGCTTAGCCCTTGGGGCTGGGGGCTACACCTTC.

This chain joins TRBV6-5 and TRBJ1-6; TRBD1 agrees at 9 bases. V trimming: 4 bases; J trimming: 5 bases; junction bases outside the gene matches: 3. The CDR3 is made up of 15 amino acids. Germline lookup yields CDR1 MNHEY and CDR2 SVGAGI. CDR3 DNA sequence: TGTGCCAGCAGTTGGACAGGGGACGATAATTCACCCCTCCACTTT. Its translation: CASSWTGDDNSPLHF.

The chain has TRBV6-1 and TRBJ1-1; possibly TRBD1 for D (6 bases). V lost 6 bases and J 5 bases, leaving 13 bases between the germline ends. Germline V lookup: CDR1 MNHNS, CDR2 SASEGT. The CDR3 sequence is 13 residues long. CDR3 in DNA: TGTGCCAGCAGCTCCGGGACACTGACTGAAGCTTTCTTT. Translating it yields CASSSGTLTEAFF.